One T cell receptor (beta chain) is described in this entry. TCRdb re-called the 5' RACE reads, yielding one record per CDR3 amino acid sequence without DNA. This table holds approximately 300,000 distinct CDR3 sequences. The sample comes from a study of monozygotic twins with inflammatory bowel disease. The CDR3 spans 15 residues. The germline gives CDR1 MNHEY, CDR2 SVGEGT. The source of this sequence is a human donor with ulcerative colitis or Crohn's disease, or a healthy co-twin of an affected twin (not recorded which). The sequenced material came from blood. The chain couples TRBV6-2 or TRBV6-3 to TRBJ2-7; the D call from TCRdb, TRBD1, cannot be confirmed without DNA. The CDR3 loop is CASSDAGTGGTEQYF.